This T cell receptor (beta chain) was recorded in a study of neurological immune-mediated disorders. From the 5' RACE reads, TCRdb called clonotypes with MiXCR, one entry per CDR3 protein. The top ten clones hold around 2.2% of a sample with some 78,000 distinct CDR3 sequences, 5% to 6% of them seen once. The CDR3 extends over 11 amino acids. V lost 6 bases and J 2 bases, leaving 4 bases between the germline ends. At least ten counts were recorded for this clonotype. Sequencing input: PBMCs. The TCR comes from a woman aged 25-40 years with multiple sclerosis. The chain uses TRBV12-3 or TRBV12-4 and TRBJ2-5; no firm D call. CDR3 residues: CASRQQETQYF. CDR3 bases: TGTGCCAGCAGACAGCAAGAGACCCAGTACTTC.